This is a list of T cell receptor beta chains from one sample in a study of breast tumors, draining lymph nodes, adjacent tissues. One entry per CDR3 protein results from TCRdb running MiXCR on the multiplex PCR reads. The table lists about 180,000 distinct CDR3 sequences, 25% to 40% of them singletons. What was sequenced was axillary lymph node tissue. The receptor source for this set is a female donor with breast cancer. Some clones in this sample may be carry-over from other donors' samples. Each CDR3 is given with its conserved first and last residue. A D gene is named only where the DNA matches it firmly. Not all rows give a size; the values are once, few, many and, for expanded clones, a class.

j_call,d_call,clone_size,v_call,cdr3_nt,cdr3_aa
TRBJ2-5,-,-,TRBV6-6,TGTGCCAGCATTGCCCAACAGGGGAGGATAGCGGAGACCCAGTACTTC,CASIAQQGRIAETQYF
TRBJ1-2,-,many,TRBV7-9,TGTGCCAGCAGCTTAGCTGTATTGACTGGCAGCAACTATGGCTACACCTTC,CASSLAVLTGSNYGYTF
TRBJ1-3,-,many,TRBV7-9,TGTGCCAGCAGCTTACACTGGGGGGCCCCGCTCGGAAACACCATATATTTT,CASSLHWGAPLGNTIYF
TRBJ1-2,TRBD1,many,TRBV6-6,TGTGCCAGCAGTACGGACAGGGGTGATGGCTACACCTTC,CASSTDRGDGYTF
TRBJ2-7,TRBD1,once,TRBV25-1,TGTGCCAGCAGTTACGCAGGGGGAACCCCCTCTAGAGAGCAGTACTTC,CASSYAGGTPSREQYF
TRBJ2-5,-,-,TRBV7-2,TGTGCCAGCAGCTTAGCGGGGGCAGGGATAGGGGCAACACAAGAGACCCAGTACTTC,CASSLAGAGIGATQETQYF
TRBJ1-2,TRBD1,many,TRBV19,TGTGCCAGTGGACCTCAGGGGGACTATGGCTACACCTTC,CASGPQGDYGYTF
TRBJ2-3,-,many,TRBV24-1,TGTGCCACCAGAGGTGGGGCCACAGATACGCAGTATTTT,CATRGGATDTQYF
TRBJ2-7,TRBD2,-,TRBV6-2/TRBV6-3,TGTGCCAGCAGTTTTGCGGGAGGAGGCTACGAGCAGTACTTC,CASSFAGGGYEQYF
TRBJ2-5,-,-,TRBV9,TGTGCCAGCAGCGTAGTGGGCCAGTACTTC,CASSVVGQYF
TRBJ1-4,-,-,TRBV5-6,TGTGCCAGTAGCTTGGGAACGGATAATGAAAAACTGTTTTTT,CASSLGTDNEKLFF
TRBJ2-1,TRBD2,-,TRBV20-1,TGCAGTGCCTGGAACTTAGCGGGAGGGCGCGTCAATGAGCAGTTCTTC,CSAWNLAGGRVNEQFF
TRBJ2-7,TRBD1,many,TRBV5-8,TGTGCCAGCAGCTTGAGAGGGGGCCCGTGGGAGCAGTACTTC,CASSLRGGPWEQYF
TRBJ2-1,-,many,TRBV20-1,TGCAGTGCCAGGCTAGCTGCCACCTACAATGAGCAGTTCTTC,CSARLAATYNEQFF
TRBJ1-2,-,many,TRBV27,TGTGCCAGCAGTTTCAGGGTGTGGGACTATGGCTACACCTTC,CASSFRVWDYGYTF
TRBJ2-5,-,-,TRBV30,TGTGCCTGGAGTGTAGACCTAGGAAAACAAGAGACCCAGTACTTC,CAWSVDLGKQETQYF
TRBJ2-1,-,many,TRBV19,TGTGCCAGTGCTTTAGCGGCTTTCGGGAATGAGCAGTTCTTC,CASALAAFGNEQFF
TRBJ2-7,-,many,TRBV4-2,TGTGCCAGCAGCCAAGAATTTCGGGAGCCTCGAGGGTACGAGCAGTACTTC,CASSQEFREPRGYEQYF
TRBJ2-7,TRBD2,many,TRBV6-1,TGTGCCAGCAGTGAAGGGGCGGCGGGGGTCGGGTACGAGCAGTACTTC,CASSEGAAGVGYEQYF
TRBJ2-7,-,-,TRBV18,TGTGCCAGCTCACATCCGTACGGACTTTACGAGCAGTACTTC,CASSHPYGLYEQYF
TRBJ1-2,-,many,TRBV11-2,TGTGCCAGCAGCCCAAACGCAGGGGCCTATGGCTACACCTTC,CASSPNAGAYGYTF
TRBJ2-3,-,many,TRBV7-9,TGTGCCAGCAGCTTAGCCGGTTCAACAGATACGCAGTATTTT,CASSLAGSTDTQYF
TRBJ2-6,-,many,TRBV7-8,TGTGCCAGCAGCCCACATACTCCCGGGGCCAACGTCCTGACTTTC,CASSPHTPGANVLTF
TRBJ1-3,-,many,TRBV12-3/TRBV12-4,TGTGCCAGCAGTTTATCTGAGTTACCCTCTGGAAACACCATATATTTT,CASSLSELPSGNTIYF
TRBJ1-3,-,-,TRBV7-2,TGTGCCAGCAGCTCTCAGGGATCCTCTGGAAACACCATATATTTT,CASSSQGSSGNTIYF
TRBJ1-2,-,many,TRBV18,TGTGCCAGCTCACCATCCTACACGGACCTGGGGGGCTACACCTTC,CASSPSYTDLGGYTF
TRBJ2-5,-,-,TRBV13,TGTGCCACGGGCGGGGAAGGTGTCAGGTCGGGGGGCTTCGCGGAGACCCAGTACTTC,CATGGEGVRSGGFAETQYF
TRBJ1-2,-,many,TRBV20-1,TGCAGTGCTAGCGTCGGTGGGTTGTCGGATGGCTACACCTTC,CSASVGGLSDGYTF
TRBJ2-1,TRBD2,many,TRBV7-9,TGTGCCAGCAGCTCCGCTGCCGGGACTAGCACGGGGCATGAGCAGTTCTTC,CASSSAAGTSTGHEQFF
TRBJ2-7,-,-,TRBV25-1,TGTGCCAGCAGTTACGCAGGGCTTACCTACGAGCAGTACTTC,CASSYAGLTYEQYF
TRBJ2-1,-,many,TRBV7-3,TGTGCCAGCAGCCCTCAGTCAGGTGGGAACTACAATGAGCAGTTCTTC,CASSPQSGGNYNEQFF
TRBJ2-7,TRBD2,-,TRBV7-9,TGTGCCAGCAGCTTGCCGACTAGCGGGAGGGCCTTCGAGCAGTACTTC,CASSLPTSGRAFEQYF
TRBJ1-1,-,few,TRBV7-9,TGTGCCAGCAGCTTAGAGGGGCCAGCTTTCTTT,CASSLEGPAFF
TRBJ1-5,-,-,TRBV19,TGTGCCAGTAGTATACTAGGGGGTTATCAGCCCCAGCATTTT,CASSILGGYQPQHF
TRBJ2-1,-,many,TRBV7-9,TGTGCCAGCAGCCTAGGCTACAATGAGCAGTTCTTC,CASSLGYNEQFF
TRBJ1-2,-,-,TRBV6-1,TGTGCCAGCAGTCAATCCTGGCTATCTTATGGCTACACCTTC,CASSQSWLSYGYTF
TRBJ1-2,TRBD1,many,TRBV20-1,TGCAGTGCTAGAGCCCTGGACAGGGCGGGGGATGGCTACACCTTC,CSARALDRAGDGYTF
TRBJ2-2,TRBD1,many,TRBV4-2,TGTGCCAGCAGCCAGCCGACAGGGAGTTTAACCGGGGAGCTGTTTTTT,CASSQPTGSLTGELFF
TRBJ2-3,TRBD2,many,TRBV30,TGTGCCTGGAGGTCCCGGACTAGCGGAAAAATGGCAGATACGCAGTATTTT,CAWRSRTSGKMADTQYF
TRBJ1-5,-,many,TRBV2,TGTGCCAGCACTAAGGGGCTAGCTAACATAAATCAGCCCCAGCATTTT,CASTKGLANINQPQHF
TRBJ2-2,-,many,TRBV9,TGTGCCAGCAGCGTAGAGGACAGAGCCTACACCGGGGAGCTGTTTTTT,CASSVEDRAYTGELFF
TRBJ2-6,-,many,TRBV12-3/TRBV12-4,TGTGCCAGCAGCCCCCGCGAGTTAACTTCTGGGGCCAACGTCCTGACTTTC,CASSPRELTSGANVLTF